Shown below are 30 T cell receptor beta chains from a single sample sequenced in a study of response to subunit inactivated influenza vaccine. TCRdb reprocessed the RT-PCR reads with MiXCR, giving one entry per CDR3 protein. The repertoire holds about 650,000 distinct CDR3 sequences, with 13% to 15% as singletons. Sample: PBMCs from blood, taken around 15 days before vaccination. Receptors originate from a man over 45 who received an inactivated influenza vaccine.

The CDR3 here is CASSQGYLAAYEQYF. The DNA of the CDR3 is TGCGCCAGCAGCCAAGGATACCTGGCCGCCTACGAGCAGTACTTC. The chain employs TRBV4-1 and TRBJ2-7, with D unresolved. The CDR3 sequence is 15 residues long. V was clipped by 1 base and J by 2 bases, with 12 bases between them. The germline V gene encodes CDR1 MGHRA and CDR2 YSYEKL.

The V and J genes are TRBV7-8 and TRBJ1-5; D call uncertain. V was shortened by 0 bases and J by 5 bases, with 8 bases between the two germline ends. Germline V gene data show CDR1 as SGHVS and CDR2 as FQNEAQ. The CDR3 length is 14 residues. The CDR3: CASSLASIDQPQHF. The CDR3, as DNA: TGTGCCAGCAGCTTAGCGTCGATCGATCAGCCCCAGCATTTT.

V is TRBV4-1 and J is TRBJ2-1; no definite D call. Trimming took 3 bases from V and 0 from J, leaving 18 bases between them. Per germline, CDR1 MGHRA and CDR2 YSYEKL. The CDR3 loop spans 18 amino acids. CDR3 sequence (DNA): TGCGCCAGCAGCCAGGGCCCTGACACAGCCCTCTCCTACAATGAGCAGTTCTTC. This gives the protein CASSQGPDTALSYNEQFF.

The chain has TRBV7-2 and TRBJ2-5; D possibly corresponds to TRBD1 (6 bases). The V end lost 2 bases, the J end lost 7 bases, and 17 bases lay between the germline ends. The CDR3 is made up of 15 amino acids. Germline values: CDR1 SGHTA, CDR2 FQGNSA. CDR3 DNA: TGTGCCAGCAGCTTAATGGATACAGGGCCAGGGACCCAGTACTTC. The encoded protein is CASSLMDTGPGTQYF.

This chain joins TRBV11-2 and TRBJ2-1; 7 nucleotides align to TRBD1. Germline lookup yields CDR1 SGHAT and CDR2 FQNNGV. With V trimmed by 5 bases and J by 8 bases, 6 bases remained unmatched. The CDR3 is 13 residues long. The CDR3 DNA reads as TGTGCCAGCAGCACCGACAGGGCCCATGAGCAGTTCTTC. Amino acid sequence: CASSTDRAHEQFF.

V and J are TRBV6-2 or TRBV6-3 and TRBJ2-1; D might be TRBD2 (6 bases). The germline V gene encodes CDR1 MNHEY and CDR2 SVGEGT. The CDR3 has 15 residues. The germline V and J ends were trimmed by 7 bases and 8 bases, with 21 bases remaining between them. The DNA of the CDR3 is TGTGCCAGCATCCTGGAAGGAGGGCCAACGGATGAGCAGTTCTTC. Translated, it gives CASILEGGPTDEQFF.

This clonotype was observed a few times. CDR3 sequence reads: CSARALLAGAPSATDTQYF. Here the CDR3 DNA reads TGCAGTGCTAGAGCCCTACTAGCGGGGGCTCCCTCGGCGACAGATACGCAGTATTTT. The chain is built from TRBV20-1 and TRBJ2-3, with 11 bases lining up with TRBD2. The germline V gene has CDR1 DFQATT and CDR2 SNEGSKA (reference sequence). The CDR3 runs to 19 residues. V lost 1 base, J lost 3 bases, and 15 bases stayed unmatched.

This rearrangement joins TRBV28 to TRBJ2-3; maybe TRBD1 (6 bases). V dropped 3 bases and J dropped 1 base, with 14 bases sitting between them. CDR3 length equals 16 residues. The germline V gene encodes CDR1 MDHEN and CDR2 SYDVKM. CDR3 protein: CASSFPMDRGTDTQYF. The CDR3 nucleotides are TGTGCCAGCAGTTTTCCCATGGACAGAGGCACAGATACGCAGTATTTT. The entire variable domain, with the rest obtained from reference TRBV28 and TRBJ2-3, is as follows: DVKVTQSSRYLVKRTGEKVFLECVQDMDHENMFWYRQDPGLGLRLIYFSYDVKMKEKGDIPEGYSVSREKKERFSLILESASTNQTSMYLCASSFPMDRGTDTQYFGPGTRLTVL.

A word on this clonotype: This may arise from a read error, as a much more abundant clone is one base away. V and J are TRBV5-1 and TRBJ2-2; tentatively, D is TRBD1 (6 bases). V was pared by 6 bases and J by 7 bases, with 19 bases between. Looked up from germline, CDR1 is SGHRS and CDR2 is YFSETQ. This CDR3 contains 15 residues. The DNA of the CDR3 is TGCGCCAGCATTCGCGGATCCGGGGACAACGGGGAGCTGTTTTTT. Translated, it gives CASIRGSGDNGELFF. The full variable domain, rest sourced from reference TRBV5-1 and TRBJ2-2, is KAGVTQTPRYLIKTRGQQVTLSCSPISGHRSVSWYQQTPGQGLQFLFEYFSETQRNKGNFPGRFSGRQFSNSRSEMNVSTLELGDSALYLCASIRGSGDNGELFFGEGSRLTVL.

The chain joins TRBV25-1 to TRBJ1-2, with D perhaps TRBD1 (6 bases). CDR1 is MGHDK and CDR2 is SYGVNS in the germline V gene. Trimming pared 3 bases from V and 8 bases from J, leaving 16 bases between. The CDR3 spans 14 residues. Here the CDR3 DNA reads TGTGCCAGCAGTGACCCCCTCAGGGGTGGCGGCTACACCTTC. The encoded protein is CASSDPLRGGGYTF.

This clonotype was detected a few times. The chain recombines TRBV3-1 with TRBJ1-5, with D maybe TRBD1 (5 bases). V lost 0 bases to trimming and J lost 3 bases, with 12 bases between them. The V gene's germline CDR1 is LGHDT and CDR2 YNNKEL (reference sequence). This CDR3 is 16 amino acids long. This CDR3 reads CASSQDIAGINQPQHF. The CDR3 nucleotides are TGTGCCAGCAGCCAAGATATAGCAGGGATCAATCAGCCCCAGCATTTT.

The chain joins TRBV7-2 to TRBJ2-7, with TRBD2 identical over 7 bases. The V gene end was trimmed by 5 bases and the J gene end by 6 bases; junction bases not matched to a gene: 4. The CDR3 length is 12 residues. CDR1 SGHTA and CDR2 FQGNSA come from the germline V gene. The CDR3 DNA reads TGTGCCAGCAGCGACCGACTAGCCGAGCAGTACTTC. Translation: CASSDRLAEQYF.

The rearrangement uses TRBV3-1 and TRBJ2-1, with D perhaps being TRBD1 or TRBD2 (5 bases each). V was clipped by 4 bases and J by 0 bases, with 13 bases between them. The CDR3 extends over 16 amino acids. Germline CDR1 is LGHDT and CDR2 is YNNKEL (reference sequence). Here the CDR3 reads CASSRRAGSSYNEQFF. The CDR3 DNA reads TGTGCCAGCAGCCGACGGGCAGGGAGCTCCTACAATGAGCAGTTCTTC.

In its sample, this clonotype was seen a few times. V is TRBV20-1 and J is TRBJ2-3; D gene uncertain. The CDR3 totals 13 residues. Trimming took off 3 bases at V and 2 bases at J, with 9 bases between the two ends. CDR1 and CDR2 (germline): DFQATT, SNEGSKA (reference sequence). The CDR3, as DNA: TGCAGTGCTAGGGGTGGACCCACAGATACGCAGTATTTT. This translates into CSARGGPTDTQYF.

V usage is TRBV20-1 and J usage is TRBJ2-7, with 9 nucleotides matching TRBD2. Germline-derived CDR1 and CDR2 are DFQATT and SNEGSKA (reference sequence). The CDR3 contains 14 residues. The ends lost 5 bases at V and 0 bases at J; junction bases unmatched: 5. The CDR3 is CSAHSGGRSYEQYF. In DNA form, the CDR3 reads TGCAGTGCTCACAGCGGGGGGCGCTCCTACGAGCAGTACTTC.

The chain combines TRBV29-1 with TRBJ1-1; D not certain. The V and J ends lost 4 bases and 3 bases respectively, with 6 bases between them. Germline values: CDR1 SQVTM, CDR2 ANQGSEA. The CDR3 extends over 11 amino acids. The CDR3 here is CSVGLDTEAFF. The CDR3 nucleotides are TGCAGCGTTGGTCTGGACACTGAAGCTTTCTTT. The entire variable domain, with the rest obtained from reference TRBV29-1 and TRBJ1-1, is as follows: SAVISQKPSRDICQRGTSLTIQCQVDSQVTMMFWYRQQPGQSLTLIATANQGSEATYESGFVIDKFPISRPNLTFSTLTVSNMSPEDSSIYLCSVGLDTEAFFGQGTRLTVV.

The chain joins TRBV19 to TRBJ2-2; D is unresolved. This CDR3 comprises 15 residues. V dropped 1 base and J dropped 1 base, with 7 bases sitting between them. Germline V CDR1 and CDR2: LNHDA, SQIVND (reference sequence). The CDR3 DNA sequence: TGTGCCAGTAGTATAGGCAGACTGAACACCGGGGAGCTGTTTTTT. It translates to CASSIGRLNTGELFF.

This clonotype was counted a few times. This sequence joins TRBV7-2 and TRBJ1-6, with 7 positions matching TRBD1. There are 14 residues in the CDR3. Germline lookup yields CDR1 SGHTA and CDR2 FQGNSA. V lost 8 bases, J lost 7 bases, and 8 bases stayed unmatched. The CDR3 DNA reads TGTGCCAGCGGCAAGACAGGGATAAATTCACCCCTCCACTTT. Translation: CASGKTGINSPLHF.

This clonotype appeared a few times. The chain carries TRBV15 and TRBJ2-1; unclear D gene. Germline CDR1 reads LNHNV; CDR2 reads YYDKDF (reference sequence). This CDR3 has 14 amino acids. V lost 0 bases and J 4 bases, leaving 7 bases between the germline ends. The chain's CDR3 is CATSREARYNEQFF. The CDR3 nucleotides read TGTGCCACCAGCAGAGAAGCGAGATACAATGAGCAGTTCTTC. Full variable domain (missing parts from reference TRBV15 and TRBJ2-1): DAMVIQNPRYQVTQFGKPVTLSCSQTLNHNVMYWYQQKSSQAPKLLFHYYDKDFNNEADTPDNFQSRRPNTSFCFLDIRSPGLGDTAMYLCATSREARYNEQFFGPGTRLTVL.

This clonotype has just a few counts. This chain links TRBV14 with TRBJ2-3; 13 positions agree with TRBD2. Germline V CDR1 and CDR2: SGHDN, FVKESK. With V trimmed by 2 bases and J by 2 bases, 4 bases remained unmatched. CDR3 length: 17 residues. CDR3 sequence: CASSQWTSGGYTDTQYF. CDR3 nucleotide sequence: TGTGCCAGCAGCCAATGGACTAGCGGGGGATACACAGATACGCAGTATTTT.

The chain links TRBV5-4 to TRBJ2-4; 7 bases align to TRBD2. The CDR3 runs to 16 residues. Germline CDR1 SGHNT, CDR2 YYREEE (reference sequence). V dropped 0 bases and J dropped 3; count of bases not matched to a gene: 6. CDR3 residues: CASSLGYPGGKNIQYF. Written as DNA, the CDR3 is TGTGCCAGCAGCTTGGGCTACCCGGGAGGCAAAAACATTCAGTACTTC.

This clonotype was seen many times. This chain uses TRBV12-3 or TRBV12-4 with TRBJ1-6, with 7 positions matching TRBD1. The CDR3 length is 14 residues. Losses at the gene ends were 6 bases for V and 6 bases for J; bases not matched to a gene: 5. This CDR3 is CASRQGLGNSPLHF. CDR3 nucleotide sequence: TGTGCCAGCAGACAGGGGCTCGGTAATTCACCCCTCCACTTT.

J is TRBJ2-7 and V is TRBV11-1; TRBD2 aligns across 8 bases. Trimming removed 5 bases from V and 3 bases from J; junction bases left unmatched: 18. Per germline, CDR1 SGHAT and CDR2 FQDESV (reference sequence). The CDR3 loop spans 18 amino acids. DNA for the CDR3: TGTGCCAGCAGCCTCCAGGGCCTCTCTACGGGAGGGGACTACGAGCAGTACTTC. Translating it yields CASSLQGLSTGGDYEQYF. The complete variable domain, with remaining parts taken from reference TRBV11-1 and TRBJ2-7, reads EAEVAQSPRYKITEKSQAVAFWCDPISGHATLYWYRQILGQGPELLVQFQDESVVDDSQLPKDRFSAERLKGVDSTLKIQPAELGDSAMYLCASSLQGLSTGGDYEQYFGPGTRLTVT.

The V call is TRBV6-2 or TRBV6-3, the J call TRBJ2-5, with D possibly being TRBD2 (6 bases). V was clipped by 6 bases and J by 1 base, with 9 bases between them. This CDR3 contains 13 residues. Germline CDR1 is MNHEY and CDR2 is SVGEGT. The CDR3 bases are TGTGCCAGCAGGGTAGCGGCCCAAGAGACCCAGTACTTC. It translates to CASRVAAQETQYF.

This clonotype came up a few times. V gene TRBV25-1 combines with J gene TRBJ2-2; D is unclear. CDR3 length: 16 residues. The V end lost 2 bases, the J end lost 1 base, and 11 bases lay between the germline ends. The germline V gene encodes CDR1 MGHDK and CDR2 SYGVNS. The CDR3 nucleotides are TGTGCCAGCAGTGAAGCTTCGACGGGGAACACCGGGGAGCTGTTTTTT. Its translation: CASSEASTGNTGELFF.

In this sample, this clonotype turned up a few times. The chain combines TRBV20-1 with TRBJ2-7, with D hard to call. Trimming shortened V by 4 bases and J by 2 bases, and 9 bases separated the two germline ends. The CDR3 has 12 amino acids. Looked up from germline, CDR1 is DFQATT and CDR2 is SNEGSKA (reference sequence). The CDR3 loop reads CSAIPSPYEQYF. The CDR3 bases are TGCAGTGCTATACCTAGTCCCTACGAGCAGTACTTC.

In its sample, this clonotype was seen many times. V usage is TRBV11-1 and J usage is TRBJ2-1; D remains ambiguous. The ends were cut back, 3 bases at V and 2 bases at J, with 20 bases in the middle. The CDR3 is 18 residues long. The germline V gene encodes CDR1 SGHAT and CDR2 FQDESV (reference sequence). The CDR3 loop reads CASSFPLRHEDPYNEQFF. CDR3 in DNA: TGTGCCAGCAGCTTCCCTCTGAGACATGAGGATCCCTACAATGAGCAGTTCTTC.

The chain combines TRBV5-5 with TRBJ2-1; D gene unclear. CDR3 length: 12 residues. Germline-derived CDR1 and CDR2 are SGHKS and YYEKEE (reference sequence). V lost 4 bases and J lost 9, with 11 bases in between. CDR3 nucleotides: TGTGCCAGCAGCCCGGCTTGGGGTGAGCAGTTCTTC. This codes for CASSPAWGEQFF.

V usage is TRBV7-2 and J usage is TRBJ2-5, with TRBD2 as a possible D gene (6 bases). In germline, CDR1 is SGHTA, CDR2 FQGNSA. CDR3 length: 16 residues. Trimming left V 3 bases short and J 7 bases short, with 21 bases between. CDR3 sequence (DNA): TGTGCCAGCAGCTTCAATGTATTCGGGGGTCGTGGGACCCAGTACTTC. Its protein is CASSFNVFGGRGTQYF.

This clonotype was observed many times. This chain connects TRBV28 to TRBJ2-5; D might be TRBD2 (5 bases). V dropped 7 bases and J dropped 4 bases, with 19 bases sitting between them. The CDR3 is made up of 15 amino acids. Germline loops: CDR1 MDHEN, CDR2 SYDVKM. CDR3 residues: CASTKMTAGGETQYF. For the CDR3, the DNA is TGTGCCAGCACGAAAATGACTGCGGGTGGAGAGACCCAGTACTTC.